Presented here are 22 T cell receptor beta chains from one specimen sequenced in a study of T cell responses to AZD1222 COVID-19 vaccine. Data came from immunoSEQ multiplex PCR; TCRdb stores just in-frame clones and leaves some out. Of 140,000 to 150,000 clones listed, about nine tenths are singletons. The sequences come from peripheral blood, collected on day 0 of AZD1222 vaccination. The receptors stem from an adult in good health.

The CDR3 DNA reads TGTGCCAGCTCTCCGACAGGGTTGGATGATCAGCCCCAGCATTTT. Protein product: CASSPTGLDDQPQHF. The chain couples TRBV18 to TRBJ1-5; 7 positions match TRBD1. V shed 6 bases and J 5 bases; nucleotides not matched to a gene: 10. CDR1 and CDR2 (germline): KGHSH, LQKENI. The CDR3 covers 15 residues.

This clone was observed a handful of times. The rearrangement uses TRBV9 and TRBJ1-1; D is ambiguous. From germline, CDR1 is SGDLS and CDR2 YYNGEE. Trimming took off 3 bases at V and 7 bases at J, with 19 bases between the two ends. CDR3 length: 15 amino acids. This CDR3 is CASSGTGRVLDEAFF. DNA for the CDR3: TGTGCCAGCAGCGGGACCGGGAGAGTGCTCGATGAAGCTTTCTTT.

V gene TRBV2 combines with J gene TRBJ2-7; D is perhaps TRBD1 (6 bases). With 0 bases removed from V and 6 bases from J, the gap between germline ends came to 12 bases. There are 14 residues in the CDR3. Per the germline V gene, CDR1 is SNHLY and CDR2 is FYNNEI. As DNA, the CDR3 is TGTGCCAGCAGTGAAGCGGGGACAAGGGGCGAGCAGTACTTC. Translated: CASSEAGTRGEQYF. The full variable domain, in which reference TRBV2 and TRBJ2-7 provide the parts outside the CDR3, is EPEVTQTPSHQVTQMGQEVILRCVPISNHLYFYWYRQILGQKVEFLVSFYNNEISEKSEIFDDQFSVERPDGSNFTLKIRSTKLEDSAMYFCASSEAGTRGEQYFGPGTRLTVT.

The chain carries TRBV7-2 and TRBJ2-1, with 9 bases fitting TRBD1. Germline V gene data show CDR1 as SGHTA and CDR2 as FQGNSA. The CDR3 runs to 17 residues. After removal of 3 bases from V and 4 bases from J, the junction contained 10 bases not matched to a gene. The chain's CDR3 is CASSFQPGQGLYNEQFF. The DNA of the CDR3 is TGTGCCAGCAGCTTCCAACCGGGACAGGGACTTTACAATGAGCAGTTCTTC. The whole variable domain, remainder taken from reference TRBV7-2 and TRBJ2-1, is GAGVSQSPSNKVTEKGKDVELRCDPISGHTALYWYRQSLGQGLEFLIYFQGNSAPDKSGLPSDRFSAERTGGSVSTLTIQRTQQEDSAVYLCASSFQPGQGLYNEQFFGPGTRLTVL.

The gene calls are TRBV6-6 and TRBJ2-3, with 9 bases aligning to TRBD1. The CDR3 consists of 15 residues. CDR1 MNHNY and CDR2 SVGAGI come from the germline V gene (reference sequence). The trim removed 3 bases at V and 5 bases at J, leaving 6 bases unmatched. The CDR3 bases are TGTGCCAGCAGTTATGGGACAGGGTCGGGAGATACGCAGTATTTT. This encodes CASSYGTGSGDTQYF.

The chain has TRBV3-1 (or the pseudogene TRBV3-2) and TRBJ2-7; D ambiguous. Deletions cut 0 bases from V and 4 bases from J, with 4 bases between. The CDR3 spans 12 residues. Germline CDR1 reads LGHDT; CDR2 reads YNNKEL (reference sequence). This CDR3 reads CASSQEGYEQYF. The CDR3 bases are TGTGCCAGCAGCCAAGAAGGGTACGAGCAGTACTTC.

V and J are TRBV7-2 and TRBJ1-1; D remains unclear. V dropped 2 bases and J dropped 0 bases, with 4 bases sitting between them. The CDR3 loop spans 13 amino acids. Germline V gene data show CDR1 as SGHTA and CDR2 as FQGNSA. DNA of the CDR3: TGTGCCAGCAGCTTAAGATTGAACACTGAAGCTTTCTTT. Translation gives CASSLRLNTEAFF.

The J gene is TRBJ1-2, the V gene TRBV2; 7 bases map to TRBD1. Germline CDR1 reads SNHLY; CDR2 reads FYNNEI. V lost 4 bases and J lost 8; bases outside the gene matches: 10. The CDR3 covers 14 residues. CDR3: CASSVSTGVRGYTF. CDR3 nucleotide sequence: TGTGCCAGCAGTGTTTCCACAGGGGTGCGCGGCTACACCTTC.

V gene TRBV6-4 combines with J gene TRBJ1-2; D is undetermined. CDR3 length: 16 residues. V lost 5 bases and J 0 bases, leaving 16 bases between the germline ends. The germline V gene encodes CDR1 MRHNA and CDR2 SNTAGT. The CDR3 protein is CASSQTSIGANYGYTF. Here the CDR3 DNA reads TGTGCCAGCAGTCAGACCTCAATTGGGGCTAACTATGGCTACACCTTC.

The chain couples TRBV7-3 to TRBJ1-1, with D possibly TRBD1 on 5 matching bases. Trimming took off 5 bases at V and 3 bases at J, with 10 bases between the two ends. The length of the CDR3 is 13 residues. Germline loops: CDR1 SGHTA, CDR2 FQGTGA. CDR3 residues: CASSDQGYTEAFF. For the CDR3, the DNA is TGTGCCAGCAGCGACCAGGGTTACACTGAAGCTTTCTTT.

J is TRBJ2-3 and V is TRBV11-2; TRBD2 aligns across 8 bases. The CDR3 consists of 17 residues. V shed 5 bases, J shed 6 bases, and the junction held 16 bases outside the gene matches. From germline, CDR1 is SGHAT and CDR2 FQNNGV. The CDR3 region has the DNA TGTGCCAGCAGCCCCAGTAGGGGGTTAGCGGGGTCGGATACGCAGTATTTT. This gives the protein CASSPSRGLAGSDTQYF. The full variable domain, with the rest looked up from reference TRBV11-2 and TRBJ2-3, is EAGVAQSPRYKIIEKRQSVAFWCNPISGHATLYWYQQILGQGPKLLIQFQNNGVVDDSQLPKDRFSAERLKGVDSTLKIQPAKLEDSAVYLCASSPSRGLAGSDTQYFGPGTRLTVL.

The DNA of the CDR3 is TGTGCCAGCTCACCACCGAACGTTGGACTAGCGGAGAGTAAAGAGACCCAGTACTTC. Amino acids: CASSPPNVGLAESKETQYF. The gene calls are TRBV18 and TRBJ2-5; 10 nucleotides agree with TRBD2. J lost 3 bases, V lost 0 bases, and 13 bases had no gene match. This CDR3 has 19 amino acids. CDR1 KGHSH and CDR2 LQKENI come from the germline V gene.

The chain is built from TRBV19 and TRBJ1-4; D gene uncertain. V lost 8 bases, J lost 3 bases, and 10 bases lay in between. This CDR3 is built from 13 residues. The germline CDR1 and CDR2 sequences are LNHDA and SQIVND (reference sequence). The CDR3 loop reads CASEGNANEKLFF. Written as DNA, the CDR3 is TGTGCCAGTGAAGGCAACGCTAATGAAAAACTGTTTTTT.

The chain employs TRBV3-1 (or the pseudogene TRBV3-2) and TRBJ1-1; D might be TRBD1 (5 bases). The CDR3 spans 14 residues. The ends were cut back, 5 bases at V and 1 base at J, with 11 bases in the middle. Germline CDR1 and CDR2: LGHDT and YNNKEL (reference sequence). The CDR3, as DNA: TGTGCCAGCAGCTCGAATGACAGGAACACTGAAGCTTTCTTT. Translation: CASSSNDRNTEAFF.

This clone occurred once. The CDR3 sequence is CASSVGREWAGNTIYF. The CDR3 DNA reads TGTGCCAGCAGCGTAGGTAGGGAATGGGCTGGAAACACCATATATTTT. The V gene is TRBV9, the J gene TRBJ1-3; D gene ambiguous. V was cut by 0 bases and J by 2 bases, with 12 bases left in between. There are 16 residues in the CDR3. Germline lookup yields CDR1 SGDLS and CDR2 YYNGEE.

This rearrangement joins TRBV7-8 to TRBJ1-2; D is uncertain. The CDR3 is 14 residues long. V gave up 7 bases and J gave up 3 bases, with 15 bases separating them. Germline V gene data show CDR1 as SGHVS and CDR2 as FQNEAQ. DNA for the CDR3: TGTGCCAGCACCCCACACCGGGGAGACTATGGCTACACCTTC. Translating it yields CASTPHRGDYGYTF.

This clone was seen just once. J is TRBJ2-5 and V is TRBV9; a possible D gene is TRBD1 (6 bases). Germline assignment: CDR1 SGDLS and CDR2 YYNGEE. Trimming took 0 bases from V and 4 from J, leaving 10 bases between them. The CDR3 extends over 14 amino acids. The CDR3 DNA reads TGTGCCAGCAGCGTAGTAGGGGGTCTAGAGACCCAGTACTTC. As protein: CASSVVGGLETQYF.

This chain joins TRBV4-1 and TRBJ1-3; no reliable D call. This CDR3 is built from 17 residues. Deletions cut 1 base from V and 3 bases from J, with 16 bases between. The germline CDR1 and CDR2 sequences are MGHRA and YSYEKL. The CDR3 nucleotides are TGCGCCAGCAGCCAAGTGGACCTAATCACCTATGGAAACACCATATATTTT. Its translation: CASSQVDLITYGNTIYF.

The rearrangement joins TRBV6-4 to TRBJ1-6; D gene ambiguous. V shed 3 bases and J shed 11 bases, with 11 bases lying between them. Germline CDR1 and CDR2: MRHNA and SNTAGT. The CDR3 is 13 amino acids. The CDR3 bases are TGTGCCAGCAGTGAAGGAACCAGCGCACCCCTCCACTTT. Protein product: CASSEGTSAPLHF.

The rearrangement joins TRBV6-4 to TRBJ1-1; 8 nucleotides match TRBD1. Trimming removed 6 bases from V and 4 bases from J; junction bases left unmatched: 4. From germline, CDR1 is MRHNA and CDR2 SNTAGT. CDR3 size: 13 residues. CDR3 region: CASSRTGSTEAFF. The CDR3 bases are TGTGCCAGCAGCCGGACAGGGAGCACTGAAGCTTTCTTT.

The chain is built from TRBV3-1 (or the pseudogene TRBV3-2) and TRBJ2-7; TRBD1 aligns across 7 bases. Germline CDR1 is LGHDT and CDR2 is YNNKEL (reference sequence). V lost 2 bases to trimming and J lost 6 bases; unmatched junction nucleotides: 7. The CDR3 loop spans 14 amino acids. This chain's CDR3 is CASSQLTGNREQYF. CDR3 bases: TGTGCCAGCAGCCAACTGACAGGGAATCGCGAGCAGTACTTC.

Only one count was recorded for this clone. This rearrangement joins TRBV4-3 to TRBJ1-4; no firm D call. The CDR3 length is 15 residues. Germline V lookup: CDR1 LGHNA, CDR2 YSLEER. V gave up 4 bases and J gave up 7 bases, with 16 bases separating them. The CDR3 spells CASSPEAVLREKLFF. CDR3 nucleotide sequence: TGCGCCAGCAGCCCGGAGGCGGTTTTGCGTGAAAAACTGTTTTTT.